This TCR beta chain came from a study of neoadjuvant anti-PD-1 for oral cavity cancer. About the research overall: Patients mostly received three to four biweekly nivolumab doses at 3 mg/kg before surgery. Non-progressing patients received a fourth nivolumab dose near day 43, then surgery on days 50-56.

Patients were newly diagnosed with stage II-IVA oral cavity squamous cell carcinoma without prior systemic or radiation treatment. Patients had HPV-negative, locally advanced oral cavity squamous cell carcinoma. Repertoires were generated with immunoSEQ multiplex PCR, while TCRdb's copy carries only in-frame clones and drops some. The sample lists about 15,000 clones; around 64% were seen once. Germline CDR1 reads SGHNT; CDR2 reads YYREEE (reference sequence). Trimming took 2 bases from V and 5 from J, leaving 13 bases between them. This CDR3 contains 14 residues. This sequence originates from a person between 40 and 79 years old with oral cavity squamous cell carcinoma. The chain carries TRBV5-4 and TRBJ1-1; a weak D match, TRBD1 (5 bases). The sequenced sample was PBMCs, obtained before nivolumab (anti-PD-1) treatment. CDR3 nucleotide sequence: TGTGCCAGCAGCTTCGGGGGATCACCTACTGAAGCTTTCTTT. This sequence encodes CASSFGGSPTEAFF.